The present T cell receptor beta chain was sequenced within a study of blood T cells in healthy people across ages (dated by TCRdb to between 2015 and 2016). In the study overall: In model experiments, template switching captured roughly one uniquely barcoded TCR beta cDNA molecule for every two T cells. Age-related changes in TCR beta repertoire diversity were measured in the study by deep sequencing normalized with unique cDNA molecular identifiers. Using the same blood draw, the study looked at two additional independent replicas of 1 million unique cDNA reads for two donors, one aged 18 to 29 and the other aged 80 or older. Four age groups were formed from the donors: young (average roughly 16 years), middle-aged (just under 40), aged (roughly 59) and long-lived (less than 85). To avoid experimental bias, donors of different ages were distributed randomly across sequencing lanes.

General conclusions and limits of the study: Because donor CMV infection status was unknown, age-related changes in expanded clonotypes were potentially confounded. The long-lived group showed more naive CD4+ T cells, fewer expanded clones and increased TCR diversity than the aged group, suggesting age selection. Bulk unsorted PBMC profiling prevented conclusive comparison of naive and antigen-experienced compartments. As age increased, observed TCR beta diversity per million T cells dropped in a roughly linear way, and a significant reduction was already evident by age 40. Estimates of total diversity based on one million sequenced T cells were regarded as lower bounds and as underestimates. There was a strong correlation between observed TCR beta diversity and the percentage of naive T cells measured by flow cytometry.

Library prep was done by 5' RACE. The reads were generated on an Illumina HiSeq 2500. A second 7 to 11 cycle PCR used a sample-barcoded 5' primer and a J-beta primer mix. Each TCR beta cDNA molecule received a unique molecular identifier from a template-switch 5' adaptor carrying 12 random nucleotides. Each sample yielded at least 3 million CDR3-containing paired-end reads. First-strand cDNA was synthesized from all RNA with the Mint cDNA synthesis kit, primed by a TRBC-specific oligonucleotide. All cDNA was treated with uracil-DNA glycosylase and then went through a first 18-cycle PCR with the universal primers M1SS and BC2_uni_R. The authors' analysis ran thus. For normalization, 1 million high-quality reads were randomly selected from each sample, with every read carrying a distinct molecular identifier. Reads with shared molecular identifiers were discarded instead of being binned into consensus sequences. MiTCR, run with a Q25 quality threshold and the strictest error-elimination algorithm, handled CDR3 identification, clonotype clustering and error correction. A nonparametric unseen species model with Euler transformation was used to estimate lower-bound total TCR beta diversity. The raw public reads went through TCRdb reprocessing: fastp at Q25, MiXCR clone calling, in-frame beta chains kept. Rows merge per CDR3 protein into single entries with the most common DNA and genes. It is TCRdb's table, rather than the study itself, that gives the V and J calls and clone size. The sample table shows more than 1 million distinct CDR3 sequences, and over 35% are seen once. The top ten constitute approximately 17% of the sample.

Donors were 30 to 45 systemically healthy Caucasian individuals from Russia aged roughly 6 to 100 years. Each donor gave approximately 9.3 milliliters of peripheral blood, collected into EDTA-treated Vacutainer tubes. Ficoll-Paque density-gradient centrifugation was used to isolate PBMCs, with at least 6.5 million per sample. Trizol reagent was used to extract total RNA from the PBMCs, yielding at least 5.5 micrograms per sample. The percentages of naive CD45RAhigh/CD27high T cells were determined by flow cytometry on a PBMC aliquot from every donor. Concerning this clonotype: Its antigen remains undetermined. Germline is not matched at one junction end, which may reflect a read error.

From the cysteine up to the phenylalanine, the CDR3 has a length of 14 residues. The entry retains the CDR3 DNA only, 42 bases that are in frame from base 1. This sequence originates from a woman aged 60-75 years in good health. The sequence is built from TRBV12-3 or TRBV12-4 and TRBJ2-1, with no confident D gene call. Source material: blood. In nucleotides, the sequence is TGTGCCGGCAGTTTAGGTAGACCCCCCAATGAGCAGTTCTTC. Its translation reads: CAGSLGRPPNEQFF.